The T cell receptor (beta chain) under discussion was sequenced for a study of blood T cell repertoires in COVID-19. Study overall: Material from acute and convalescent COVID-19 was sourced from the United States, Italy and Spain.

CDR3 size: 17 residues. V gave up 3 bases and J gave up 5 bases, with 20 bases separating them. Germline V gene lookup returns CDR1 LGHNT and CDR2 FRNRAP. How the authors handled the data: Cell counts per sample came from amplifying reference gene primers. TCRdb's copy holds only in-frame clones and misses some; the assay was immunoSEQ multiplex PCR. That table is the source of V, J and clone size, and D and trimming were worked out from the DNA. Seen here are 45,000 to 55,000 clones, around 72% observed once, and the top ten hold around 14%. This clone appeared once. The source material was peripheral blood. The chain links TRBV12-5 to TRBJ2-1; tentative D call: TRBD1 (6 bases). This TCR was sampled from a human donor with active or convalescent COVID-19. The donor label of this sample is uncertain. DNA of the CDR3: TGTGCTAGTGGTTTTTCCCTCGCAGGGGTATCACACAATGAGCAGTTCTTC. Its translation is CASGFSLAGVSHNEQFF.